This T cell receptor (beta chain) was captured in a study of T cells in tuberculosis. The wider study: Sequenced TCRs come from CD1B-GMM tetramer-binding T cells.

Chain pairing is unknown; alpha and beta were sequenced separately. Clones were read by immunoSEQ multiplex PCR, and TCRdb kept only the in-frame ones, dropping some. Of 85,000 to 90,000 clones listed, approximately 91% are singletons. Cells were sorted from thawed PBMC rested overnight and stained with GMM-loaded CD1B tetramer, viability dye and anti-CD3. The CD1B tetramers carried C32 glucose monomycolate purified from Rhodococcus equi. PBMC for tetramer sorting were first depleted of CD14-expressing monocytes. Each donor contributed some 100,000 sorted tetramer-negative cells. This clonotype was sampled from an adult woman with latent tuberculosis. The sequencing input was CD1b-GMM tetramer-negative cells sorted from PBMCs.

As DNA, the CDR3 is TGTGCCAGCAGTATCGGGACTGGTAACACTGAAGCTTTCTTT. It encodes CASSIGTGNTEAFF. V usage is TRBV27 and J usage is TRBJ1-1, with D possibly being TRBD1 (5 bases). The V end was cut by 5 bases, the J end by 2 bases, with 12 bases between. This CDR3 has 14 amino acids. Germline lookup yields CDR1 MNHEY and CDR2 SMNVEV (reference sequence).